The 21 T cell receptor beta chains listed next were all sequenced from one sample in a study of blood T cell repertoires in COVID-19 (dated by TCRdb to the early 2020s). The library was obtained by the immunoSEQ multiplex PCR assay. This is the immuneACCESS table as TCRdb keeps it, with only in-frame sequences that have V and J called. A part of the clones is gone; compared with another copy, unresolved V genes explain less than half, and the rest is unexplained. The table for this sample lists around 120,000 clones; 70% to 85% of them were counted only once. The biggest ten clones account for over 6% of the sample. Sequenced input: peripheral blood. The receptors here all came from a man aged 65 to 79 with active or convalescent COVID-19.

This clone was seen a single time. This chain joins TRBV5-1 and TRBJ1-1; the match to TRBD1 covers 8 bases. Germline V gene lookup returns CDR1 SGHRS and CDR2 YFSETQ. The J segment lost 1 base and the V segment lost 4 bases, leaving 3 bases of the junction unmatched. The CDR3 totals 14 residues. CDR3 bases: TGCGCCAGCAGCCTGGGACAGGAGAACACTGAAGCTTTCTTT. The encoded protein is CASSLGQENTEAFF.

The chain carries TRBV20-1 and TRBJ2-6; the D is unclear. V lost 3 bases, J lost 0 bases, and 6 bases lay in between. The CDR3 totals 14 residues. Germline CDR1 and CDR2: DFQATT and SNEGSKA (reference sequence). In nucleotides, the CDR3 is TGCAGTGCTAGTCTTAACTCTGGGGCCAACGTCCTGACTTTC. It translates to CSASLNSGANVLTF.

The V and J genes are TRBV21-1 and TRBJ2-7; TRBD1, the table's D call, was not compared with the DNA. TRBV21-1 is a pseudogene locus. The length of the CDR3 is 13 residues. Here the CDR3 DNA reads TGTGCCAGAGGGCCCACAGGGGGCCACGAGCAGTACTTC. Translated, it gives CARGPTGGHEQYF.

The CDR3 protein is CASSFSRDRARETQYF. The CDR3 DNA reads as TGTGCCAGCAGTTTCAGCCGGGACAGGGCCAGAGAGACCCAGTACTTC. The J gene is TRBJ2-5, the V gene TRBV6-2 or TRBV6-3, with 9 bases lining up with TRBD1. The CDR3 is 16 residues long. The V and J ends lost 4 bases and 4 bases, in that order; junction bases with no gene match: 10. CDR1 and CDR2 (germline): MNHEY, SVGEGT.

The chain carries TRBV11-3 and TRBJ2-7; 9 bases line up with TRBD2. This CDR3 has 15 residues. V lost 1 base and J lost 2; bases outside the gene matches: 3. Germline CDR1 SGHNT, CDR2 YENEEA. The CDR3 nucleotides read TGTGCCAGCAGCTTAGGAGTAGCGGGAGCCTACGAGCAGTACTTC. It is translated as CASSLGVAGAYEQYF.

This clone was detected a few times. The rearrangement uses TRBV3-1 (or the pseudogene TRBV3-2) and TRBJ1-6; D unresolved. The V and J ends lost 3 bases and 7 bases respectively, with 10 bases between them. Germline-derived CDR1 and CDR2 are LGHDT and YNNKEL (reference sequence). The CDR3 has 14 residues. DNA of the CDR3: TGTGCCAGCAGCCATAAACGGGTAAATTCACCCCTCCACTTT. Amino acid sequence: CASSHKRVNSPLHF.

This rearrangement joins TRBV18 to TRBJ1-3, with D unclear. This CDR3 spans 16 amino acids. Germline lookup yields CDR1 KGHSH and CDR2 LQKENI. Deletions cut 0 bases from V and 3 bases from J, with 12 bases between. CDR3 loop: CASSPPSGILGNTIYF. CDR3 coding DNA: TGTGCCAGCTCACCACCGTCCGGTATTCTTGGAAACACCATATATTTT.

J is TRBJ2-3 and V is TRBV11-1, with D perhaps TRBD2 (5 bases). Per the germline V gene, CDR1 is SGHAT and CDR2 is FQDESV (reference sequence). This CDR3 contains 16 residues. Trimming shortened V by 4 bases and J by 4 bases, and 18 bases separated the two germline ends. In nucleotides, the CDR3 is TGTGCCAGCAGCTCCGACATAGGAGGAGTTTCAGATACGCAGTATTTT. Protein: CASSSDIGGVSDTQYF.

The chain links TRBV28 to TRBJ2-1; D remains ambiguous. Germline-derived CDR1 and CDR2 are MDHEN and SYDVKM. V shed 7 bases and J shed 5 bases, with 6 bases lying between them. The CDR3 loop spans 11 amino acids. CDR3 bases: TGTGCCAGCACACACAACAATGAGCAGTTCTTC. Amino acids: CASTHNNEQFF.

The chain links TRBV7-9 to TRBJ2-2; D remains unclear. With 1 base removed from V and 2 bases from J, the gap between germline ends came to 11 bases. CDR3 length equals 16 residues. In germline, CDR1 is SEHNR, CDR2 FQNEAQ (reference sequence). The CDR3 loop is CASSLVGAENTGELFF. CDR3 sequence (DNA): TGTGCCAGCAGCTTAGTCGGTGCGGAAAACACCGGGGAGCTGTTTTTT.

This chain joins TRBV7-9 and TRBJ2-2; no definite D call. V lost 5 bases and J 5 bases, leaving 9 bases between the germline ends. The CDR3 loop spans 13 amino acids. Looked up from germline, CDR1 is SEHNR and CDR2 is FQNEAQ (reference sequence). DNA for the CDR3: TGTGCCAGCAGCACTTTGGAGACCGGGGAGCTGTTTTTT. Protein sequence: CASSTLETGELFF. Full variable domain (rest looked up from reference TRBV7-9 and TRBJ2-2): DTGVSQNPRHKITKRGQNVTFRCDPISEHNRLYWYRQTLGQGPEFLTYFQNEAQLEKSRLLSDRFSAERPKGSFSTLEIQRTEQGDSAMYLCASSTLETGELFFGEGSRLTVL.

The J gene is TRBJ1-3, the V gene TRBV29-1; possible D gene TRBD1, 6 bases. The CDR3 totals 13 residues. Per the germline V gene, CDR1 is SQVTM and CDR2 is ANQGSEA. Trimming removed 4 bases from V and 0 bases from J, with 7 bases in between. In nucleotides, the CDR3 is TGCAGCGTTGCAGGGGCCTCTGGAAACACCATATATTTT. Residues: CSVAGASGNTIYF.

The chain employs TRBV4-2 and TRBJ2-1, with D possibly TRBD2 on 5 matching bases. CDR3 length: 16 amino acids. Germline assignment: CDR1 LGHNA and CDR2 YNFKEQ. V lost 5 bases and J lost 0, with 14 bases in between. The CDR3 DNA sequence: TGTGCCAGCAGCGCCTCAGCGGTGACCTCCTACAATGAGCAGTTCTTC. This codes for CASSASAVTSYNEQFF.

The chain combines TRBV3-1 (or the pseudogene TRBV3-2) with TRBJ1-2; TRBD1 matches 7 bases. Germline loops: CDR1 LGHDT, CDR2 YNNKEL (reference sequence). The CDR3 has 13 residues. V lost 4 bases, J lost 7 bases, and 6 bases stayed unmatched. CDR3 sequence (DNA): TGTGCCAGCAGCCCAGGGGGGTCGGCTGGCTACACCTTC. Its protein is CASSPGGSAGYTF.

The genes are TRBV28 and TRBJ2-3; 9 bases agree with TRBD2. Germline V gene sequence: CDR1 MDHEN, CDR2 SYDVKM. The CDR3 has 16 residues. The ends lost 6 bases at V and 0 bases at J; junction bases unmatched: 7. CDR3 sequence reads: CASSRAGTSSTDTQYF. The CDR3 region has the DNA TGTGCCAGCAGCCGAGCCGGGACTAGCAGCACAGATACGCAGTATTTT.

The table lists this clone with a few counts. The chain is built from TRBV6-5 and TRBJ1-1; 7 positions agree with TRBD1. This CDR3 has 13 amino acids. With V trimmed by 6 bases and J by 0 bases, 1 base remained unmatched. Germline V lookup: CDR1 MNHEY, CDR2 SVGAGI. CDR3 region: CASRTGMNTEAFF. The CDR3 region has the DNA TGTGCCAGCAGGACAGGGATGAACACTGAAGCTTTCTTT.

The V gene is TRBV12-3 or TRBV12-4, the J gene TRBJ2-7; 9 bases line up with TRBD2. The CDR3 length is 13 residues. V was pared by 0 bases and J by 7 bases, with 1 base of the junction left unmatched. The CDR3 protein is CASSLALAGEQYF. CDR3 DNA: TGTGCCAGCAGTTTAGCTCTAGCGGGGGAGCAGTACTTC.

The chain links TRBV5-1 to TRBJ2-3, with unresolved D. The V gene lost 3 bases and the J gene lost 3 bases, with 11 bases spanning the gap. Germline lookup yields CDR1 SGHRS and CDR2 YFSETQ. The CDR3 covers 14 residues. The CDR3 is CASSSGADTDTQYF. CDR3 nucleotide sequence: TGCGCCAGCAGCTCCGGTGCGGATACAGATACGCAGTATTTT.

As regards this clone: Germline and junction disagree at one end, which may indicate a read error. The chain has TRBV4-2 and TRBJ2-4; TRBD1 might be the D (5 bases). This CDR3 region has 13 residues. The V gene's germline CDR1 is LGHNA and CDR2 YNFKEQ. CDR3 residues: CASSQAPSGFPDF. CDR3 nucleotides: TGTGCCAGCAGCCAAGCGCCCTCAGGGTTTCCGGACTTC.

This clone was detected a few times. V gene TRBV5-6 combines with J gene TRBJ1-4; 7 bases line up with TRBD1. The CDR3 has 14 amino acids. The V gene end was trimmed by 2 bases and the J gene end by 3 bases; junction bases not matched to a gene: 1. CDR1 is SGHDT, CDR2 YYEEEE, per germline. This chain's CDR3 is CASSFGTANEKLFF. CDR3 DNA sequence: TGTGCCAGCAGCTTCGGGACAGCTAATGAAAAACTGTTTTTT.

The chain recombines TRBV5-1 with TRBJ2-1; D is unresolved. Germline CDR1 is SGHRS and CDR2 is YFSETQ. V dropped 1 base and J dropped 9 bases, with 17 bases sitting between them. The CDR3 spans 15 residues. The CDR3 region is CASSLLRVGHTEQFF. CDR3 DNA sequence: TGCGCCAGCAGCTTGTTACGGGTCGGCCACACTGAGCAGTTCTTC.